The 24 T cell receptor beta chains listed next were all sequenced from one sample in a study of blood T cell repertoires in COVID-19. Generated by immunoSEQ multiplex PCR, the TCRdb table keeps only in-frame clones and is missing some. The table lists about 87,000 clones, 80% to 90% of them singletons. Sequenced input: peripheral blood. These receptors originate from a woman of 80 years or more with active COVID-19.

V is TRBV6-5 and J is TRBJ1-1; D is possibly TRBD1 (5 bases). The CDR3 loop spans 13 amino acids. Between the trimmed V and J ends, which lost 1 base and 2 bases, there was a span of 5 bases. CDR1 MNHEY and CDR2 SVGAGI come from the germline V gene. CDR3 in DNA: TGTGCCAGCAGTTACTGGGGCAACACTGAAGCTTTCTTT. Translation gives CASSYWGNTEAFF.

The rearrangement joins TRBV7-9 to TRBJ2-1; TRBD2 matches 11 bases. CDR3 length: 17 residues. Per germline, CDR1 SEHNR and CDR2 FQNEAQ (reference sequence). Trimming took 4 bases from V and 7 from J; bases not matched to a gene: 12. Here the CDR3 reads CASSSTSGSPVVNEQFF. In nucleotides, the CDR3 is TGTGCCAGCAGCTCCACTAGCGGGAGCCCTGTGGTGAATGAGCAGTTCTTC.

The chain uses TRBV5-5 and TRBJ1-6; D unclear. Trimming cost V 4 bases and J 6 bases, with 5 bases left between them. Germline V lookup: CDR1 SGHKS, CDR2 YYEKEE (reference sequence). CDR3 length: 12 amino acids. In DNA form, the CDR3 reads TGTGCCAGCAGCCCATTTAATTCACCCCTCCACTTT. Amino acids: CASSPFNSPLHF.

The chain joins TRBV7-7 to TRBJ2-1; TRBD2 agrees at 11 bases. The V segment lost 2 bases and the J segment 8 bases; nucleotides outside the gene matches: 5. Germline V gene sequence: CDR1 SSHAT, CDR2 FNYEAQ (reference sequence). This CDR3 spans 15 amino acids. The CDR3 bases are TGTGCCAGCAGCTTACGCCTAGCGGGAGGCTATGAGCAGTTCTTC. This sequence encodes CASSLRLAGGYEQFF.

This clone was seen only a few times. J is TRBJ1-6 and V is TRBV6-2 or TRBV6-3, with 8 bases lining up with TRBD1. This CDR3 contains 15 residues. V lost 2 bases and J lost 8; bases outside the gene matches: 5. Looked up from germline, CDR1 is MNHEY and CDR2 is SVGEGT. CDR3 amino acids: CASSYTGGVYSPLHF. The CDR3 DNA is TGTGCCAGCAGTTACACAGGGGGGGTTTATTCACCCCTCCACTTT.

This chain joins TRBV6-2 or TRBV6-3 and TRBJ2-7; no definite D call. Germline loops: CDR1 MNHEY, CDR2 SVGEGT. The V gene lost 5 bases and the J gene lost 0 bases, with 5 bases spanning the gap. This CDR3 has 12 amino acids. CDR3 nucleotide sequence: TGTGCCAGCAGTCTCAGCTCCTACGAGCAGTACTTC. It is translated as CASSLSSYEQYF.

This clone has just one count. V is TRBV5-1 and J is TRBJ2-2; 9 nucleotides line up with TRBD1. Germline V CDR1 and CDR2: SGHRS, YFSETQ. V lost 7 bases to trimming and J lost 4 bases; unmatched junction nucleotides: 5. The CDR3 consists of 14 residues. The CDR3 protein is CASQQGAGTGELFF. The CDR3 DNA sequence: TGCGCCAGCCAACAGGGGGCAGGCACCGGGGAGCTGTTTTTT.

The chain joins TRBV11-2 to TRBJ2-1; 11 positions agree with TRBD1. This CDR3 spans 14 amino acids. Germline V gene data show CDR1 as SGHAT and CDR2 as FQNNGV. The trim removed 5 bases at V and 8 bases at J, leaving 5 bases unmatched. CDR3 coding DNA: TGTGCCAGCAGCCTCACGGGACAGGGGGATGAGCAGTTCTTC. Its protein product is CASSLTGQGDEQFF.

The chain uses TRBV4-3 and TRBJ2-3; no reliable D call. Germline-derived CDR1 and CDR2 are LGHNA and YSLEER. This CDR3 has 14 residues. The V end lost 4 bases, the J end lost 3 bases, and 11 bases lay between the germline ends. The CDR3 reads CASSRVSETDTQYF. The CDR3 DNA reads TGCGCCAGCAGCCGAGTTTCCGAAACAGATACGCAGTATTTT.

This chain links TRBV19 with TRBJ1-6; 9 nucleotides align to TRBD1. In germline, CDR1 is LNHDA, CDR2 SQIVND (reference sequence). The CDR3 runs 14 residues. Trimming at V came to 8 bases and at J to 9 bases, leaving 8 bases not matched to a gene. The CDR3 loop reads CASLRQGGRSPLHF. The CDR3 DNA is TGTGCCAGTCTCCGACAGGGGGGACGTTCACCCCTCCACTTT.

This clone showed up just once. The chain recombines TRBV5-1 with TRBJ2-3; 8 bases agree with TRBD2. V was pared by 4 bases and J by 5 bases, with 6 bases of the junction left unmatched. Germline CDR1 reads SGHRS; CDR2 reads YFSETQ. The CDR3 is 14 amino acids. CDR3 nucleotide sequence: TGCGCCAGCAGCCGCGCGGGAGGCAGAGATACGCAGTATTTT. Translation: CASSRAGGRDTQYF.

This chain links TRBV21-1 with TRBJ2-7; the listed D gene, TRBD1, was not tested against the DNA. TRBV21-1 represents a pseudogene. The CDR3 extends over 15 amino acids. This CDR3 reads CASSKAGDRGYEQYF. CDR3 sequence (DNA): TGTGCCAGCAGCAAAGCCGGAGACAGGGGCTACGAGCAGTACTTC.

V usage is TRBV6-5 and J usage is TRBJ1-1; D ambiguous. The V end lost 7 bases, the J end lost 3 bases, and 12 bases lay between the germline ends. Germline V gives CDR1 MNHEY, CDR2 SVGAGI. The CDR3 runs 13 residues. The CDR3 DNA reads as TGTGCCAGCAAGCTAAACTTGGACACTGAAGCTTTCTTT. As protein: CASKLNLDTEAFF.

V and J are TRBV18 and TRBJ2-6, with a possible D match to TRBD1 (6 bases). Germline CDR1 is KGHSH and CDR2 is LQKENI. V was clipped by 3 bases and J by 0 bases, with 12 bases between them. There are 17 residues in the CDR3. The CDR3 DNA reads TGTGCCAGCTCACCCGGGGCAGGGGCCTCTGGGGCCAACGTCCTGACTTTC. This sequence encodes CASSPGAGASGANVLTF. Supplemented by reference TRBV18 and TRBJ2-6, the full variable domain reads NAGVMQNPRHLVRRRGQEARLRCSPMKGHSHVYWYRQLPEEGLKFMVYLQKENIIDESGMPKERFSAEFPKEGPSILRIQQVVRGDSAAYFCASSPGAGASGANVLTFGAGSRLTVL.

The CDR3 is CASTLARVRNTGELFF. DNA of the CDR3: TGTGCCAGCACCCTTGCCCGGGTTAGGAACACCGGGGAGCTGTTTTTT. The chain employs TRBV7-2 and TRBJ2-2; D unresolved. The CDR3 contains 16 residues. Looked up from germline, CDR1 is SGHTA and CDR2 is FQGNSA. V gave up 7 bases and J gave up 1 base, with 16 bases separating them. The full variable domain, in which reference TRBV7-2 and TRBJ2-2 provide the parts outside the CDR3, is GAGVSQSPSNKVTEKGKDVELRCDPISGHTALYWYRQSLGQGLEFLIYFQGNSAPDKSGLPSDRFSAERTGGSVSTLTIQRTQQEDSAVYLCASTLARVRNTGELFFGEGSRLTVL.

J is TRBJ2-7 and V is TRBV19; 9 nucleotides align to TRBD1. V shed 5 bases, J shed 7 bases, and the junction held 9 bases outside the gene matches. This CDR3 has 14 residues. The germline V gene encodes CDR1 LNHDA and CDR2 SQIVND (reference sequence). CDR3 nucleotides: TGTGCCAGTAGTCCCCGGGACAGGGTCAATGAGCAGTACTTC. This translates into CASSPRDRVNEQYF. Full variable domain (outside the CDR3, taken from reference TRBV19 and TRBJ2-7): DGGITQSPKYLFRKEGQNVTLSCEQNLNHDAMYWYRQDPGQGLRLIYYSQIVNDFQKGDIAEGYSVSREKKESFPLTVTSAQKNPTAFYLCASSPRDRVNEQYFGPGTRLTVT.

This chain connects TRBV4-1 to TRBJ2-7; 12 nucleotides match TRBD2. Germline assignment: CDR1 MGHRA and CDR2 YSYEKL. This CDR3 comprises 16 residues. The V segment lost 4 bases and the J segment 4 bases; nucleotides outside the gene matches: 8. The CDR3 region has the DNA TGCGCCAGCAGCCCAAGACTAGCGGGAGATCGGTACGAGCAGTACTTC. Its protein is CASSPRLAGDRYEQYF.

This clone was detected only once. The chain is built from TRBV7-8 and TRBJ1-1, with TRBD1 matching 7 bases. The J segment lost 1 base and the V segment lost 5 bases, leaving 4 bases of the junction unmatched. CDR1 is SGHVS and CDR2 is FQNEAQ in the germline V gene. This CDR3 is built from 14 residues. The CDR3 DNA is TGTGCCAGCAGCCCGGACAGGAAGAACACTGAAGCTTTCTTT. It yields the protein CASSPDRKNTEAFF.

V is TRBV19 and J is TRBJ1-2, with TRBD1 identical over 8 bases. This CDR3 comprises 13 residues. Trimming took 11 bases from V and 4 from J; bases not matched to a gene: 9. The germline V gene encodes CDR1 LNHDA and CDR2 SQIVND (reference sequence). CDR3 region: CAGRPGQGYGYTF. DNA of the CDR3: TGTGCCGGCCGACCCGGACAGGGCTATGGCTACACCTTC. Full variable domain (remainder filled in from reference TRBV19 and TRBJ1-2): DGGITQSPKYLFRKEGQNVTLSCEQNLNHDAMYWYRQDPGQGLRLIYYSQIVNDFQKGDIAEGYSVSREKKESFPLTVTSAQKNPTAFYLCAGRPGQGYGYTFGSGTRLTVV.

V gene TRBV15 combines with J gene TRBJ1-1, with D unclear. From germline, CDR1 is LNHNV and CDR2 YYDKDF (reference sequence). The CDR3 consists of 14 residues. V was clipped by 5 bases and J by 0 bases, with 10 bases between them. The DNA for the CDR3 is TGTGCCACCAGCCCCGACGGGGTGAACACTGAAGCTTTCTTT. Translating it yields CATSPDGVNTEAFF.

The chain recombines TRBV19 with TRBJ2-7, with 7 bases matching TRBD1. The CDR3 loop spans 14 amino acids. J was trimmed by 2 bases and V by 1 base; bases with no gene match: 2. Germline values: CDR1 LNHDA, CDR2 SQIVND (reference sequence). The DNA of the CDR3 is TGTGCCAGTAGTATAGGACAGGGAACCTACGAGCAGTACTTC. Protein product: CASSIGQGTYEQYF.

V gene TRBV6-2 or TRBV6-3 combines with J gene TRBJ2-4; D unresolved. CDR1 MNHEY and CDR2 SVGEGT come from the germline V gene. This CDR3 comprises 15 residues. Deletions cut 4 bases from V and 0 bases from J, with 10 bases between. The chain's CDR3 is CASSSGYLAKNIQYF. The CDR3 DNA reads TGTGCCAGCAGTTCCGGGTACTTAGCCAAAAACATTCAGTACTTC.

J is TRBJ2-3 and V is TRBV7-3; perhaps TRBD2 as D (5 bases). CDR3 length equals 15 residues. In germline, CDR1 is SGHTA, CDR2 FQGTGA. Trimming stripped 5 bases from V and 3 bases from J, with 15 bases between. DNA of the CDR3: TGTGCCAGCAGCCCCGTACGAGGGATGACAGATACGCAGTATTTT. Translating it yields CASSPVRGMTDTQYF. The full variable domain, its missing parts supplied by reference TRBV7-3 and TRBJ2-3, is GAGVSQTPSNKVTEKGKYVELRCDPISGHTALYWYRQSLGQGPEFLIYFQGTGAADDSGLPNDRFFAVRPEGSVSTLKIQRTERGDSAVYLCASSPVRGMTDTQYFGPGTRLTVL.

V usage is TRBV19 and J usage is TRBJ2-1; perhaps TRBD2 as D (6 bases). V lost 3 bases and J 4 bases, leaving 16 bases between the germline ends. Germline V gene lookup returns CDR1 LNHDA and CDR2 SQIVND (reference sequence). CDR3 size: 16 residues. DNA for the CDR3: TGTGCCAGTAGTATTGGCCGCGGGAATCGATACAATGAGCAGTTCTTC. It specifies CASSIGRGNRYNEQFF.